A selection of T cell receptor beta chains follows, all from one sample in a study of cytomegalovirus exposure and HLA in healthy donors. Sequencing was performed with immunoSEQ multiplex PCR; in TCRdb, only in-frame clones are kept and a portion is missing. Seen here are approximately 180,000 clones, just under 90% observed once, and the top ten hold more than 1.2%. Sequencing was performed on PBMCs. Receptors were obtained from a woman in her 30s in good health and CMV-seronegative. CDR3s include the opening cysteine and the closing phenylalanine or tryptophan. D genes are given only for firm matches. Where a row states a size, it is once, few, many or the class of an expanded clone; other rows omit it.

.,.,TRBJ2-7,TRBV5-4,CASSLDGGNRDEQYF,TGTGCCAGCAGCTTGGATGGGGGGAATCGGGACGAGCAGTACTTC
.,TRBD1,TRBJ2-7,TRBV5-1,CASSQGQLYEQYF,TGCGCCAGCAGCCAGGGACAGCTCTACGAGCAGTACTTC
.,TRBD2,TRBJ2-1,TRBV27,CASSLIPGLVDWNEQFF,TGTGCCAGCAGTCTCATACCGGGACTAGTGGACTGGAATGAGCAGTTCTTC
.,.,TRBJ2-2,TRBV5-6,CASDSGELFF,TGTGCCAGCGATAGCGGGGAGCTGTTTTTT
few,.,TRBJ2-7,TRBV7-9,CASSPQTGEQYF,TGTGCCAGCAGCCCACAAACCGGGGAGCAGTACTTC
.,TRBD2,TRBJ2-1,TRBV7-6,CASSIYGGAMNEQFF,TGTGCCAGCAGCATTTACGGGGGGGCCATGAATGAGCAGTTCTTC
.,TRBD1,TRBJ2-1,TRBV29-1,CSVGTGDDHNEQFF,TGCAGCGTGGGTACAGGGGACGACCACAATGAGCAGTTCTTC
.,.,TRBJ1-4,TRBV19,CASSIWGPNEKLFF,TGTGCCAGTAGTATCTGGGGGCCGAATGAAAAACTGTTTTTT
.,.,TRBJ2-3,TRBV27,CASSPGSDTQYF,TGTGCCAGCAGCCCAGGGTCAGATACGCAGTATTTT
.,.,TRBJ2-7,TRBV6-5,CATKYRDIAYEQYF,TGTGCCACCAAATACCGGGACATCGCATACGAGCAGTACTTC
.,TRBD2,TRBJ2-1,TRBV30,CACGGGGYNEQFF,TGTGCTTGCGGAGGCGGGGGCTACAATGAGCAGTTCTTC
once,.,TRBJ2-1,TRBV9,CASSVETGWDNEQFF,TGTGCCAGCAGCGTAGAAACAGGGTGGGACAATGAGCAGTTCTTC
.,TRBD1,TRBJ2-1,TRBV5-4,CASSLSQGAREQFF,TGTGCCAGCAGCTTGTCGCAGGGGGCACGCGAGCAGTTCTTC
.,.,TRBJ2-1,TRBV5-1,CASSLGGEGYNEQFF,TGCGCCAGCAGCTTGGGGGGGGAAGGTTACAATGAGCAGTTCTTC
once,TRBD1,TRBJ1-4,TRBV2,CAGGQGRDEKLFF,TGTGCCGGGGGACAGGGGCGCGATGAAAAACTGTTTTTT
.,TRBD1,TRBJ2-3,TRBV29-1,CSVAGQLTDTQYF,TGCAGCGTTGCGGGACAGCTCACAGATACGCAGTATTTT
once,.,TRBJ2-4,TRBV4-1,CASSPSPTNLDIQYF,TGCGCCAGCAGCCCCTCCCCCACAAACCTGGACATTCAGTACTTC
.,TRBD1,TRBJ1-1,TRBV7-9,CASSSGQTPEAFF,TGTGCCAGCAGCTCGGGACAGACCCCTGAAGCTTTCTTT
once,TRBD2,TRBJ2-7,TRBV12-5,CASGAGLAGYEQYF,TGTGCTAGTGGTGCGGGACTAGCGGGCTACGAGCAGTACTTC
.,TRBD2,TRBJ2-5,TRBV15,CATRRLAGGRETQYF,TGTGCCACCAGGAGACTAGCGGGGGGGCGAGAGACCCAGTACTTC
.,TRBD2,TRBJ2-3,TRBV2,CASSESGGGPGDTQYF,TGTGCCAGCAGTGAATCGGGGGGTGGGCCGGGGGATACGCAGTATTTT
.,.,TRBJ2-5,TRBV7-6,CASSKAISGTQYF,TGTGCCAGCAGCAAAGCGATTAGTGGGACCCAGTACTTC
.,.,TRBJ2-7,TRBV19,CASSYKTGNEQYF,TGTGCCAGTAGTTACAAGACCGGGAACGAGCAGTACTTC
.,.,TRBJ2-1,TRBV18,CASSPGASYNEQFF,TGTGCCAGCTCACCGGGGGCTTCCTACAATGAGCAGTTCTTC
.,TRBD1,TRBJ1-6,TRBV19,CASSIRGPNSPLHF,TGTGCCAGTAGTATCAGGGGGCCTAATTCACCCCTCCACTTT
.,.,TRBJ2-5,TRBV5-1,CASSEAQETQYF,TGCGCCAGCAGCGAGGCCCAAGAGACCCAGTACTTC
.,.,TRBJ1-1,TRBV29-1,CSVERSNTEAFF,TGCAGCGTTGAGAGGTCGAACACTGAAGCTTTCTTT
.,TRBD1,TRBJ1-1,TRBV5-1,CASSVWDRGATEAFF,TGCGCCAGCAGCGTCTGGGACAGGGGGGCGACTGAAGCTTTCTTT
.,.,TRBJ2-3,TRBV9,CASSVVADTDTQYF,TGTGCCAGCAGCGTAGTGGCGGACACAGATACGCAGTATTTT
.,.,TRBJ1-2,TRBV15,CATSRDLRGLPGGYTF,TGTGCCACCAGCAGAGATCTTCGGGGTCTCCCAGGAGGCTACACCTTC
.,.,TRBJ1-1,TRBV2,CASSGGRDFF,TGTGCCAGCAGTGGAGGGAGGGATTTCTTT
.,.,TRBJ2-5,TRBV5-6,CASSYNRDTFWTQYF,TGTGCCAGCAGCTACAACAGGGATACGTTCTGGACCCAGTACTTC
few,.,TRBJ2-1,TRBV7-9,CAGTGLQINEQFF,TGTGCCGGCACAGGGCTTCAGATCAATGAGCAGTTCTTC
.,.,TRBJ1-2,TRBV27,CASSPDSDYGYTF,TGTGCCAGCTCCCCGGACAGCGACTATGGCTACACCTTC
.,.,TRBJ1-3,TRBV5-1,CASSLGSSSGNTIYF,TGCGCCAGCAGCTTGGGGTCGAGCTCTGGAAACACCATATATTTT
.,TRBD1,TRBJ1-2,TRBV7-9,CASSWDRAYGYTF,TGTGCCAGCAGCTGGGACAGGGCCTATGGCTACACCTTC
.,.,TRBJ2-2,TRBV6-1,CASTSVGVTGELFF,TGTGCCAGCACCTCCGTCGGGGTGACCGGGGAGCTGTTTTTT
.,.,TRBJ1-5,TRBV6-1,CASSARGAFHEPQHF,TGTGCCAGCAGTGCGCGGGGCGCCTTTCATGAGCCCCAGCATTTT